Following are 26 T cell receptor beta chains from one sample sequenced in a study of Ad26.COV2.S vaccination and SARS-CoV-2 variants. The assay was immunoSEQ multiplex PCR, and TCRdb's table has in-frame clones only and misses some. The sample holds hundreds of thousands of clones, around 88% seen once. As to treatment: roughly 20 received Ad26.COV2.S at low or high dose, single or two shots; roughly five received placebo; per-sample allocation not given. Day 63 after the first vaccine or placebo injection was the time point for sampling. The sequencing here drew on peripheral blood, taken in a trial of Ad26.COV2.S vaccine versus placebo. The receptors shown here come from a person aged 18-60 years who received the Ad26.COV2.S COVID-19 vaccine or a placebo.

This clone has just one count. The CDR3 protein is CASRIRDTSNQPQHF. CDR3 in DNA: TGTGCCAGCAGAATCCGGGACACTAGCAATCAGCCCCAGCATTTT. The chain carries TRBV28 and TRBJ1-5; the D gene is possibly TRBD1 (6 bases). V was trimmed by 6 bases and J by 0 bases, leaving 12 bases between them. Germline CDR1 reads MDHEN; CDR2 reads SYDVKM. The CDR3 contains 15 residues. Full variable domain (missing parts from reference TRBV28 and TRBJ1-5): DVKVTQSSRYLVKRTGEKVFLECVQDMDHENMFWYRQDPGLGLRLIYFSYDVKMKEKGDIPEGYSVSREKKERFSLILESASTNQTSMYLCASRIRDTSNQPQHFGDGTRLSIL.

The gene calls are TRBV7-9 and TRBJ1-4; no clear D. Germline loops: CDR1 SEHNR, CDR2 FQNEAQ (reference sequence). Trimming pared 3 bases from V and 0 bases from J, leaving 5 bases between. The CDR3 is 14 residues long. Written as DNA, the CDR3 is TGTGCCAGCAGCTTCGAAACAACTAATGAAAAACTGTTTTTT. Residues: CASSFETTNEKLFF.

V usage is TRBV7-2 and J usage is TRBJ2-3; the match to TRBD2 covers 12 bases. The CDR3 runs to 17 residues. Germline V gene data show CDR1 as SGHTA and CDR2 as FQGNSA. Trimming at V came to 1 base and at J to 3 bases, leaving 5 bases not matched to a gene. The CDR3 sequence is CASSLGLAGGLTDTQYF. CDR3 DNA: TGTGCCAGCAGCTTAGGGCTAGCGGGGGGGCTAACAGATACGCAGTATTTT.

This chain joins TRBV7-6 and TRBJ1-3; perhaps TRBD1 as D (5 bases). This CDR3 has 13 residues. V lost 3 bases and J lost 2, with 5 bases in between. Germline V gene data show CDR1 as SGHVS and CDR2 as FNYEAQ. The CDR3 sequence: CASSLGAGNTIYF. The CDR3 coding sequence is TGTGCCAGCAGCTTGGGGGCTGGAAACACCATATATTTT. The full variable domain, its missing parts supplied by reference TRBV7-6 and TRBJ1-3, is GAGVSQSPRYKVTKRGQDVALRCDPISGHVSLYWYRQALGQGPEFLTYFNYEAQQDKSGLPNDRFSAERPEGSISTLTIQRTEQRDSAMYRCASSLGAGNTIYFGEGSWLTVV.

The count of this clone is one. The chain couples TRBV14 to TRBJ2-1, with 9 bases that match TRBD2. CDR3 length: 16 amino acids. The junction had 8 bases not matched to a gene; V was cut back by 2 bases and J by 6 bases. Germline assignment: CDR1 SGHDN and CDR2 FVKESK. The CDR3 region is CASSQIAGAAFNEQFF. The CDR3 DNA follows: TGTGCCAGCAGCCAAATAGCGGGAGCCGCTTTCAATGAGCAGTTCTTC. The full variable domain, with the rest looked up from reference TRBV14 and TRBJ2-1, is EAGVTQFPSHSVIEKGQTVTLRCDPISGHDNLYWYRRVMGKEIKFLLHFVKESKQDESGMPNNRFLAERTGGTYSTLKVQPAELEDSGVYFCASSQIAGAAFNEQFFGPGTRLTVL.

The chain couples TRBV3-1 (or the pseudogene TRBV3-2) to TRBJ2-5; 12 bases map to TRBD2. CDR1 is LGHDT and CDR2 is YNNKEL in the germline V gene (reference sequence). The J segment lost 5 bases and the V segment lost 1 base, leaving 11 bases of the junction unmatched. This CDR3 spans 18 amino acids. The CDR3 sequence is CASSQVTRLAGVGETQYF. CDR3 coding DNA: TGTGCCAGCAGCCAAGTGACGAGACTAGCGGGGGTCGGGGAGACCCAGTACTTC.

This chain uses TRBV12-5 with TRBJ2-3; maybe TRBD1 (5 bases). The V end was cut by 0 bases, the J end by 15 bases, with 22 bases between. The CDR3 has 15 residues. Germline V gene lookup returns CDR1 LGHNT and CDR2 FRNRAP. This chain's CDR3 is CASGLVQNRGADQYF. In DNA, the CDR3 is TGTGCTAGTGGTTTGGTACAGAATCGTGGGGCAGACCAATATTTT.

The chain couples TRBV29-1 to TRBJ2-1; D might be TRBD1 or TRBD2, each matching 6 bases. Trimming cost V 8 bases and J 0 bases, with 17 bases left between them. CDR3 length equals 15 residues. Germline values: CDR1 SQVTM, CDR2 ANQGSEA. The CDR3 sequence is CSSGAGISSYNEQFF. CDR3 coding DNA: TGCAGCTCGGGGGCAGGGATAAGCTCCTACAATGAGCAGTTCTTC.

The V and J genes are TRBV7-8 and TRBJ2-1; 13 bases fit TRBD2. Germline V gene sequence: CDR1 SGHVS, CDR2 FQNEAQ. The CDR3 runs 16 residues. V lost 4 bases to trimming and J lost 10 bases; unmatched junction nucleotides: 10. CDR3 amino acids: CASSSLGGTSGEEQFF. CDR3 DNA: TGTGCCAGCAGCTCCCTCGGGGGGACTAGCGGGGAGGAGCAGTTCTTC.

This clone was recorded once. The rearrangement links TRBV6-1 to TRBJ2-1; no clear D. Germline lookup yields CDR1 MNHNS and CDR2 SASEGT. Trimming removed 2 bases from V and 12 bases from J, with 14 bases in between. The CDR3 totals 13 residues. This CDR3 is CASSESSLKGQFF. For the CDR3, the DNA is TGTGCCAGCAGTGAAAGTTCACTCAAGGGGCAGTTCTTC.

As regards this clone: At the DNA level, this CDR3 is encoded by other sequences in the same sample as well. The chain couples TRBV3-1 (or the pseudogene TRBV3-2) to TRBJ1-3, with a tentative D call TRBD1 (5 bases). V was trimmed by 3 bases and J by 0 bases, leaving 12 bases between them. The CDR3 has 16 residues. CDR1 and CDR2 (germline): LGHDT, YNNKEL (reference sequence). The CDR3: CASSHSAGISGNTIYF. The CDR3 coding sequence is TGTGCCAGCAGCCATTCTGCAGGGATCTCTGGAAACACCATATATTTT.

The V gene is TRBV12-3 or TRBV12-4, the J gene TRBJ2-1; no reliable D call. V was cut by 1 base and J by 6 bases, with 4 bases left in between. CDR3 length equals 12 residues. CDR3 amino acids: CASSLVGNEQFF. CDR3 coding DNA: TGTGCCAGCAGTTTAGTCGGCAATGAGCAGTTCTTC.

A single count supports this clone. V and J are TRBV6-5 and TRBJ1-2, with 7 bases identical to TRBD1. Per the germline V gene, CDR1 is MNHEY and CDR2 is SVGAGI. The CDR3 loop spans 15 amino acids. Trimming at V came to 0 bases and at J to 6 bases, leaving 7 bases not matched to a gene. The CDR3 nucleotides read TGTGCCAGCAGTTACTCTGGGCAGGGGGGGAATGGCTACACCTTC. This gives the protein CASSYSGQGGNGYTF.

This clone was picked up a small number of times. The rearrangement uses TRBV19 and TRBJ2-1, with D maybe TRBD1 (7 bases). Germline V gene sequence: CDR1 LNHDA, CDR2 SQIVND (reference sequence). CDR3 size: 17 residues. With 1 base removed from V and 2 bases from J, the gap between germline ends came to 15 bases. The DNA for the CDR3 is TGTGCCAGTAGTATAGGTCGGGCAGGGGGGACCTACAATGAGCAGTTCTTC. It codes for CASSIGRAGGTYNEQFF.

The rearrangement uses TRBV19 and TRBJ1-4, with TRBD1 matching over 10 bases. With 3 bases clipped from V and 8 bases from J, the junction kept 6 bases outside the gene matches. CDR3 size: 15 residues. Germline V gene sequence: CDR1 LNHDA, CDR2 SQIVND (reference sequence). CDR3 sequence: CASSMAGTGDEKLFF. In DNA form, the CDR3 reads TGTGCCAGTAGTATGGCCGGGACAGGGGACGAAAAACTGTTTTTT.

The chain carries TRBV10-2 and TRBJ1-4; no clear D gene. CDR3 length equals 17 residues. V was clipped by 5 bases and J by 8 bases, with 24 bases between them. CDR1 WSHSY and CDR2 SAAADI come from the germline V gene. CDR3 sequence reads: CASSKRDGEGGIEKLFF. Written as DNA, the CDR3 is TGCGCCAGCAGTAAGAGAGATGGGGAAGGAGGGATCGAAAAACTGTTTTTT.

J is TRBJ2-1 and V is TRBV28, with 9 bases that match TRBD2. The CDR3 runs to 17 residues. After removal of 7 bases from V and 9 bases from J, the junction contained 19 bases not matched to a gene. Germline values: CDR1 MDHEN, CDR2 SYDVKM. DNA for the CDR3: TGTGCCAGCACCACTTATGGTGGCGGGAGGGCTCGGTTTGAGCAGTTCTTC. Protein sequence: CASTTYGGGRARFEQFF.

The chain has TRBV11-1 and TRBJ1-2; tentative D call: TRBD1 (6 bases). Trimming removed 6 bases at V and 4 bases at J, with 18 bases between. The CDR3 is 15 residues long. Germline V gives CDR1 SGHAT, CDR2 FQDESV (reference sequence). The CDR3 region is CASSNTYGQTYGYTF. CDR3 nucleotide sequence: TGTGCCAGCAGTAACACCTATGGACAGACCTATGGCTACACCTTC.

This chain links TRBV5-1 with TRBJ1-6; 9 positions agree with TRBD1. This CDR3 spans 16 amino acids. The J segment lost 9 bases and the V segment lost 0 bases, leaving 7 bases of the junction unmatched. The germline V gene encodes CDR1 SGHRS and CDR2 YFSETQ. CDR3 amino acids: CASSLVGQGDGSPLHF. CDR3 nucleotide sequence: TGCGCCAGCAGCTTGGTGGGACAGGGAGATGGTTCACCCCTCCACTTT.

The genes are TRBV4-1 and TRBJ2-5; 8 nucleotides line up with TRBD2. Germline trimming cut 1 base from V and 2 bases from J; bases unmatched to any gene: 6. The CDR3 runs 16 residues. The germline V gene has CDR1 MGHRA and CDR2 YSYEKL. In nucleotides, the CDR3 is TGCGCCAGCAGCCAAGGGGAGCGGGGGCCTCAAGAGACCCAGTACTTC. It specifies CASSQGERGPQETQYF.

CDR3 sequence (DNA): TGTGCCAGCAGCTTAGTCCGGGGAGGCTACACCTTC. Its protein product is CASSLVRGGYTF. V and J are TRBV7-9 and TRBJ1-2, with no clear D. Trimming removed 1 base from V and 8 bases from J, with 8 bases in between. The CDR3 is made up of 12 amino acids. Germline V gene sequence: CDR1 SEHNR, CDR2 FQNEAQ (reference sequence).

The V gene is TRBV5-1, the J gene TRBJ1-3; D gene ambiguous. The V end lost 2 bases, the J end lost 0 bases, and 0 bases lay between the germline ends. The V gene's germline CDR1 is SGHRS and CDR2 YFSETQ. The length of the CDR3 is 12 residues. In DNA, the CDR3 is TGCGCCAGCAGCTTCTCTGGAAACACCATATATTTT. It is translated as CASSFSGNTIYF.

The rearrangement uses TRBV6-1 and TRBJ1-1, with D unresolved. The CDR3 is 15 residues long. Germline-derived CDR1 and CDR2 are MNHNS and SASEGT. Trimming removed 2 bases at V and 3 bases at J, with 13 bases between. In nucleotides, the CDR3 is TGTGCCAGCAGTGAAAGCGGAACGGTGCACACTGAAGCTTTCTTT. Translating gives CASSESGTVHTEAFF.

The chain joins TRBV7-9 to TRBJ1-1; the match to TRBD1 covers 11 bases. The CDR3 totals 16 residues. From germline, CDR1 is SEHNR and CDR2 FQNEAQ (reference sequence). Germline trimming cut 1 base from V and 4 bases from J; bases unmatched to any gene: 5. CDR3: CASSLDGQGAGTEAFF. The DNA of the CDR3 is TGTGCCAGCAGCTTAGATGGACAGGGGGCTGGCACTGAAGCTTTCTTT.

This clone appeared a single time. This sequence joins TRBV7-6 and TRBJ2-3, with 14 bases lining up with TRBD2. V was pared by 5 bases and J by 1 base, with 8 bases of the junction left unmatched. Germline V gene data show CDR1 as SGHVS and CDR2 as FNYEAQ. The CDR3 extends over 18 amino acids. CDR3 DNA sequence: TGTGCCAGCAGCGACCGACTAGCGGGAGGGCCTGGCACAGATACGCAGTATTTT. The encoded protein is CASSDRLAGGPGTDTQYF.

The V gene is TRBV11-3, the J gene TRBJ2-2; the D is unclear. CDR3 length: 14 residues. With 2 bases removed from V and 2 bases from J, the gap between germline ends came to 6 bases. Germline V gives CDR1 SGHNT, CDR2 YENEEA. The CDR3 protein is CASSLWPNTGELFF. The CDR3 region has the DNA TGTGCCAGCAGCTTATGGCCAAACACCGGGGAGCTGTTTTTT. Full variable domain (rest looked up from reference TRBV11-3 and TRBJ2-2): EAGVVQSPRYKIIEKKQPVAFWCNPISGHNTLYWYLQNLGQGPELLIRYENEEAVDDSQLPKDRFSAERLKGVDSTLKIQPAELGDSAVYLCASSLWPNTGELFFGEGSRLTVL.